Detailed here is one T cell receptor (beta chain). The sample comes from a study of cytomegalovirus exposure and HLA in healthy donors. Amplification used 60 Vbeta primers and 13 Jbeta primers. Here immunoSEQ multiplex PCR was the method, and the copy in TCRdb shows in-frame clones only, minus some. The table shows around 130,000 clones, with roughly 77% occurring only once. Germline V gene lookup returns CDR1 LNHDA and CDR2 SQIVND (reference sequence). V shed 1 base and J shed 6 bases, with 19 bases lying between them. The CDR3 length is 17 residues. The clonotype comes from a woman between 35 and 50 years old in good health and CMV-seropositive. The chain carries TRBV19 and TRBJ2-4; D is possibly TRBD2 (5 bases). Sequencing was carried out using PBMCs. The CDR3, as DNA: TGTGCCAGTAGTATAGTTTTGGATGCGGGCCCCAGAAACATTCAGTACTTC. Its protein is CASSIVLDAGPRNIQYF.